The next 25 T cell receptor beta chains were all read from a single sample in a study of Graves' ophthalmopathy and Graves' hyperthyroidism. The sequenced template was RNA, covering the TCR beta CDR3 region. A first-round RT-PCR used HTBI primers, followed by a second-round multiplex PCR. TCRdb fed the multiplex PCR reads into MiXCR, producing one record per CDR3 protein. The data contain 680,000 or so distinct CDR3 sequences, roughly 20% of them seen just once; the ten biggest clones take up around 6.5%. The specimen sequenced was peripheral blood. The source is a woman in her late teens or twenties with stable Graves' hyperthyroidism. Some clones in this sample may be carry-over from other donors' samples.

The chain has TRBV7-2 and TRBJ1-2; 7 bases line up with TRBD1. Germline V gives CDR1 SGHTA, CDR2 FQGNSA. This CDR3 region has 14 residues. V was clipped by 5 bases and J by 6 bases; unmatched bases: 9. Written as DNA, the CDR3 is TGTGCCAGCAGCCCAGACAGGGAACCAGATGGCTACACCTTC. It is translated as CASSPDREPDGYTF.

This clonotype was observed at least ten times. The chain combines TRBV18 with TRBJ2-5; perhaps TRBD1 as D (5 bases). V lost 3 bases and J 1 base, leaving 9 bases between the germline ends. CDR3 size: 14 residues. Per the germline V gene, CDR1 is KGHSH and CDR2 is LQKENI. This CDR3 reads CASSPGATQETQYF. CDR3 in DNA: TGTGCCAGCTCACCTGGGGCCACCCAAGAGACCCAGTACTTC.

This clonotype was observed many times. The rearrangement uses TRBV11-2 and TRBJ2-2; D perhaps matches TRBD2 (5 bases). The germline V and J ends were trimmed by 1 base and 7 bases, with 10 bases remaining between them. This CDR3 has 14 amino acids. The germline V gene has CDR1 SGHAT and CDR2 FQNNGV. CDR3 nucleotide sequence: TGTGCCAGCAGCTTAGGAGCCGGACTCGGGGAGCTGTTTTTT. It encodes CASSLGAGLGELFF.

This clonotype was found a few times. The chain is built from TRBV5-1 and TRBJ1-1; 9 bases agree with TRBD1. This CDR3 contains 16 residues. Germline assignment: CDR1 SGHRS and CDR2 YFSETQ. Losses at the gene ends were 3 bases for V and 1 base for J; bases not matched to a gene: 7. The CDR3 loop is CASSSKTGGRNTEAFF. CDR3 DNA sequence: TGCGCCAGCAGCTCAAAAACAGGGGGCAGGAACACTGAAGCTTTCTTT.

There are many counts of this clonotype. V is TRBV20-1 and J is TRBJ2-7; 9 nucleotides agree with TRBD1. The length of the CDR3 is 14 residues. V shed 6 bases, J shed 7 bases, and the junction held 13 bases outside the gene matches. Germline values: CDR1 DFQATT, CDR2 SNEGSKA (reference sequence). The CDR3 DNA is TGCAGTGCCGCTCAAGGACAGGGGAGTCTTGAGCAGTACTTC. The encoded protein is CSAAQGQGSLEQYF.

Many counts were recorded for this clonotype. This chain links TRBV11-2 with TRBJ2-7; 8 bases are shared with TRBD1. Trimming cost V 5 bases and J 3 bases; bases outside gene matches: 9. This CDR3 has 15 residues. From germline, CDR1 is SGHAT and CDR2 FQNNGV. This chain's CDR3 is CASSIPGTGSYEQYF. The CDR3 DNA is TGTGCCAGCAGCATACCCGGGACAGGTAGCTACGAGCAGTACTTC.

In regard to this clonotype: This sequence may be a read error, since a much larger clone differs from it by one base. J is TRBJ1-5 and V is TRBV11-2; the D gene is possibly TRBD1 (6 bases). Germline CDR1 is SGHAT and CDR2 is FQNNGV. The V end lost 8 bases, the J end lost 3 bases, and 20 bases lay between the germline ends. This CDR3 contains 16 residues. The CDR3 reads CASGQSGAVNNQPQHF. The CDR3 coding sequence is TGTGCCAGCGGTCAGTCGGGGGCGGTTAACAATCAGCCCCAGCATTTT.

This clonotype was recorded at least ten times. CDR3 in amino acids: CASSEVGAGDEQYF. Here the CDR3 DNA reads TGCGCCAGCAGCGAGGTCGGGGCAGGGGACGAGCAGTACTTC. This chain connects TRBV5-1 to TRBJ2-7; TRBD1 is a possible D gene (6 bases). This CDR3 has 14 residues. Germline V lookup: CDR1 SGHRS, CDR2 YFSETQ. Trimming took 4 bases from V and 5 from J, leaving 16 bases between them.

The genes are TRBV7-3 and TRBJ1-1; no definite D call. Trimming cost V 1 base and J 5 bases, with 8 bases left between them. The CDR3 loop spans 13 amino acids. In germline, CDR1 is SGHTA, CDR2 FQGTGA. The CDR3 is CASSLRQRTEAFF. The CDR3 DNA is TGTGCCAGCAGCTTAAGGCAGCGGACTGAAGCTTTCTTT.

V gene TRBV6-2 or TRBV6-3 combines with J gene TRBJ1-1; tentatively, D is TRBD1 (6 bases). Germline values: CDR1 MNHEY, CDR2 SVGEGT. The length of the CDR3 is 13 residues. Between the trimmed V and J ends, which lost 7 bases and 6 bases, there was a span of 15 bases. CDR3 amino acids: CASIEGGRAEAFF. Here the CDR3 DNA reads TGTGCCAGCATAGAGGGGGGAAGGGCTGAAGCTTTCTTT.

This clonotype was detected many times. This chain joins TRBV20-1 and TRBJ2-7, with 11 nucleotides matching TRBD2. CDR1 is DFQATT, CDR2 SNEGSKA, per germline (reference sequence). V lost 3 bases to trimming and J lost 5 bases; unmatched junction nucleotides: 6. The CDR3 runs 14 residues. The CDR3 DNA follows: TGCAGTGCTAGGGAAACTAGCGGGAGAAACGAGCAGTACTTC. The encoded protein is CSARETSGRNEQYF.

This clonotype occurred many times. The gene calls are TRBV13 and TRBJ2-7; D gene ambiguous. Germline CDR1 is PRHDT and CDR2 is FYEKMQ (reference sequence). Trimming took off 4 bases at V and 0 bases at J, with 13 bases between the two ends. This CDR3 has 15 amino acids. CDR3 nucleotides: TGTGCCAGCAGCTCGAACGTTGGAAACTCCTACGAGCAGTACTTC. It translates to CASSSNVGNSYEQYF.

This clonotype has ten or more counts. The chain carries TRBV28 and TRBJ1-1, with D unclear. The CDR3 consists of 14 residues. Germline CDR1 reads MDHEN; CDR2 reads SYDVKM. The V end lost 3 bases, the J end lost 1 base, and 9 bases lay between the germline ends. CDR3 nucleotide sequence: TGTGCCAGCAGTTTCTCCATTGCGAACACTGAAGCTTTCTTT. Protein sequence: CASSFSIANTEAFF.

At least ten counts were recorded for this clonotype. The CDR3 DNA is TGTGCCTGGAGTGTATGGCGGGGAACCTACGAGCAGTACTTC. It yields the protein CAWSVWRGTYEQYF. The chain uses TRBV30 and TRBJ2-7; D is possibly TRBD2 (6 bases). Germline V lookup: CDR1 GTSNPN, CDR2 SVGIG (reference sequence). V was clipped by 0 bases and J by 2 bases, with 11 bases between them. This CDR3 region has 14 residues.

The chain combines TRBV15 with TRBJ1-6; TRBD1 matches 7 bases. The CDR3 covers 13 residues. V lost 6 bases and J lost 11; bases outside the gene matches: 7. CDR1 is LNHNV and CDR2 is YYDKDF in the germline V gene (reference sequence). The CDR3 is CATSTDRLAPLHF. The DNA for the CDR3 is TGTGCCACCAGTACGGACAGGCTCGCACCCCTCCACTTT. Looking up the rest from reference TRBV15 and TRBJ1-6 gives the full variable domain: DAMVIQNPRYQVTQFGKPVTLSCSQTLNHNVMYWYQQKSSQAPKLLFHYYDKDFNNEADTPDNFQSRRPNTSFCFLDIRSPGLGDTAMYLCATSTDRLAPLHFGNGTRLTVT.

This clonotype came up many times. This sequence joins TRBV11-2 and TRBJ2-4; D not certain. The CDR3 is 15 residues long. Between the trimmed V and J ends, which lost 5 bases and 3 bases, there was a span of 14 bases. The V gene's germline CDR1 is SGHAT and CDR2 FQNNGV. In DNA form, the CDR3 reads TGTGCCAGCAGCAGCGTGCGTGAAGTCAAAAACATTCAGTACTTC. This sequence encodes CASSSVREVKNIQYF.

Many counts were recorded for this clonotype. The V gene is TRBV7-2, the J gene TRBJ2-2; D not certain. CDR1 is SGHTA and CDR2 is FQGNSA in the germline V gene. This CDR3 is built from 15 residues. V shed 4 bases and J shed 6 bases, with 15 bases lying between them. CDR3 sequence: CASSWVGREAGELFF. For the CDR3, the DNA is TGTGCCAGCAGCTGGGTCGGTAGGGAAGCCGGGGAGCTGTTTTTT.

This clonotype was found many times. The rearrangement links TRBV5-1 to TRBJ2-5; maybe TRBD1 (6 bases). Germline V CDR1 and CDR2: SGHRS, YFSETQ. The CDR3 covers 16 residues. Trimming left V 0 bases short and J 5 bases short, with 17 bases between. CDR3 loop: CASSLEGESRTETQYF. The CDR3 coding sequence is TGCGCCAGCAGCTTGGAGGGGGAGTCACGCACCGAGACCCAGTACTTC.

This clonotype was counted only a few times. CDR3 in DNA: TGTGCCAGCAGCTTATATCCGGGAAGGGGAGAGACCCAGTACTTC. Translated, it gives CASSLYPGRGETQYF. This chain connects TRBV7-2 to TRBJ2-5; D may match TRBD1 or TRBD2 (5 bases each). This CDR3 is built from 15 residues. In germline, CDR1 is SGHTA, CDR2 FQGNSA. V gave up 2 bases and J gave up 4 bases, with 14 bases separating them.

This clonotype has a count of ten or more. The chain uses TRBV28 and TRBJ1-1; 7 nucleotides agree with TRBD1. V was clipped by 6 bases and J by 1 base; unmatched bases: 14. Germline CDR1 MDHEN, CDR2 SYDVKM. The CDR3 totals 17 residues. The DNA for the CDR3 is TGTGCCAGCAGATCAGGGGGGGGTGGAGGCGAGAACACTGAAGCTTTCTTT. Amino acid sequence: CASRSGGGGGENTEAFF.

This clonotype has at least ten counts. The J gene is TRBJ2-5, the V gene TRBV15, with TRBD1 matching over 8 bases. Trimming removed 4 bases from V and 1 base from J; junction bases left unmatched: 5. The CDR3 totals 15 residues. Germline V CDR1 and CDR2: LNHNV, YYDKDF (reference sequence). CDR3 nucleotide sequence: TGTGCCACCAGCATCCCCGGACAGGGCCAAGAGACCCAGTACTTC. Protein product: CATSIPGQGQETQYF.

This clonotype was counted ten times or more. The gene calls are TRBV7-2 and TRBJ1-6, with a possible D match to TRBD1 (5 bases). Germline values: CDR1 SGHTA, CDR2 FQGNSA. The germline V and J ends were trimmed by 5 bases and 9 bases, with 20 bases remaining between them. CDR3 length: 16 amino acids. The CDR3 DNA follows: TGTGCCAGCAGCCCGAGGGGACGTAGGAGAGGTTCACCCCTCCACTTT. Protein product: CASSPRGRRRGSPLHF.

This clonotype was seen many times. The genes are TRBV7-2 and TRBJ1-1; no clear D. The CDR3 consists of 14 residues. The ends were cut back, 7 bases at V and 0 bases at J, with 12 bases in the middle. Per germline, CDR1 SGHTA and CDR2 FQGNSA. CDR3 loop: CASTVGGLNTEAFF. The CDR3 bases are TGTGCCAGCACGGTTGGAGGGCTGAACACTGAAGCTTTCTTT.

This clonotype has more than one count but fewer than ten. The chain recombines TRBV4-3 with TRBJ2-4; D is possibly TRBD2 (6 bases). The CDR3 is 14 residues long. Germline assignment: CDR1 LGHNA and CDR2 YSLEER. V was shortened by 4 bases and J by 6 bases, with 13 bases between the two germline ends. The CDR3, as DNA: TGCGCCAGCAGCCCCGGTGGGGGGACAAACATTCAGTACTTC. It encodes CASSPGGGTNIQYF.

The chain employs TRBV5-1 and TRBJ2-7; D might be TRBD2 (5 bases). The CDR3 length is 14 residues. Germline CDR1 reads SGHRS; CDR2 reads YFSETQ. The V end was cut by 1 base, the J end by 5 bases, with 13 bases between. The CDR3 here is CASSLRPGDNEQYF. CDR3 nucleotide sequence: TGCGCCAGCAGCTTGAGACCCGGGGATAACGAGCAGTACTTC.